A single sample gave rise to the 6 T cell receptor beta chains below, sequenced in a study of chemoradiotherapy in HPV16-positive cancers. Produced via immunoSEQ multiplex PCR; TCRdb's table is partial and in-frame only. The sample has roughly 32,000 clones; roughly nine tenths are singletons. The sample in question was blood, obtained from a patient who underwent chemoradiotherapy. The receptors were sampled from a human donor with HPV-associated anogenital cancer.

V usage is TRBV10-1 and J usage is TRBJ2-2; D might be TRBD1 or TRBD2, each matching 6 bases. CDR1 is WNHNN, CDR2 SYGVQD, per germline (reference sequence). The V and J ends lost 3 bases and 5 bases respectively, with 16 bases between them. The CDR3 totals 16 residues. The CDR3 loop is CASSEGGGGRTGELFF. As DNA, the CDR3 is TGCGCCAGCAGTGAAGGAGGGGGTGGACGGACCGGGGAGCTGTTTTTT.

The chain recombines TRBV10-3 with TRBJ2-7, with D perhaps being TRBD1 or TRBD2 (5 bases each). This CDR3 has 13 amino acids. Germline lookup yields CDR1 ENHRY and CDR2 SYGVKD. V lost 6 bases and J lost 4, with 13 bases in between. CDR3 protein: CAIRRSEGYEQYF. CDR3 in DNA: TGTGCCATCAGGCGATCCGAGGGGTACGAGCAGTACTTC.

The genes are TRBV5-1 and TRBJ1-1; tentative D call: TRBD1 (6 bases). Trimming removed 4 bases from V and 5 bases from J, with 12 bases in between. Per germline, CDR1 SGHRS and CDR2 YFSETQ. CDR3 length: 13 amino acids. The CDR3 is CASSVTGRTEAFF. In nucleotides, the CDR3 is TGCGCCAGCAGCGTTACAGGGAGGACTGAAGCTTTCTTT.

The rearrangement joins TRBV15 to TRBJ2-5; 8 positions match TRBD1. The CDR3 totals 16 residues. Germline V gene sequence: CDR1 LNHNV, CDR2 YYDKDF (reference sequence). V dropped 2 bases and J dropped 2; count of bases not matched to a gene: 7. The CDR3 spells CATSRRTGSLQETQYF. CDR3 in DNA: TGTGCCACCAGCAGAAGGACAGGGAGTCTTCAAGAGACCCAGTACTTC.

The chain is built from TRBV10-1 and TRBJ1-5, with D possibly matching TRBD1 (6 bases). Germline V gene data show CDR1 as WNHNN and CDR2 as SYGVQD (reference sequence). The CDR3 loop spans 15 amino acids. V gave up 2 bases and J gave up 2 bases, with 10 bases separating them. This chain's CDR3 is CASSEDRWGNQPQHF. The CDR3 DNA follows: TGCGCCAGCAGTGAGGACAGGTGGGGCAATCAGCCCCAGCATTTT.

The genes are TRBV5-1 and TRBJ1-1; TRBD1 agrees at 8 bases. J was trimmed by 1 base and V by 4 bases; bases with no gene match: 3. CDR1 and CDR2 from the germline V gene are SGHRS and YFSETQ. The CDR3 runs 14 residues. CDR3: CASSRTGSNTEAFF. The CDR3 bases are TGCGCCAGCAGCCGGACAGGGTCGAACACTGAAGCTTTCTTT.